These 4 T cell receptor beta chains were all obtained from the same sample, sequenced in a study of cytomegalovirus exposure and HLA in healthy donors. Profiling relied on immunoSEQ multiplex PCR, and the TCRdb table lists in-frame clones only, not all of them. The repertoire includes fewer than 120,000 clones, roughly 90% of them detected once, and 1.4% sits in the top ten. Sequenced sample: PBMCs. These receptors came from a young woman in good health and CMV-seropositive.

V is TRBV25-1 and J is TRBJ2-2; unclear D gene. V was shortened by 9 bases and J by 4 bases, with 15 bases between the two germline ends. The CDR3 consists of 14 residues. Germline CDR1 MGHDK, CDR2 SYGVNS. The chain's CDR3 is CASSSPFGTGELFF. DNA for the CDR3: TGTGCCAGTAGCTCCCCGTTTGGCACCGGGGAGCTGTTTTTT.

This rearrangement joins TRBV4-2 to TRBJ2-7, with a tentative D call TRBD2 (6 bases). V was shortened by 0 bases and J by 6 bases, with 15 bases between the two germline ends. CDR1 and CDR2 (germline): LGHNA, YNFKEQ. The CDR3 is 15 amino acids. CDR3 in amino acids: CASSQDLGTSSEQYF. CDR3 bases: TGTGCCAGCAGCCAAGATCTAGGGACTTCCAGCGAGCAGTACTTC.

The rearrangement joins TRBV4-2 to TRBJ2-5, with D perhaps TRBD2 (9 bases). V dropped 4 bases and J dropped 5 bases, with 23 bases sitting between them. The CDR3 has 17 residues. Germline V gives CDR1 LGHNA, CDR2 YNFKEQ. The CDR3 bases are TGTGCCAGCAGCCTAGCCCAGGGGGCGGGGGGGGCGGAGACCCAGTACTTC. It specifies CASSLAQGAGGAETQYF.

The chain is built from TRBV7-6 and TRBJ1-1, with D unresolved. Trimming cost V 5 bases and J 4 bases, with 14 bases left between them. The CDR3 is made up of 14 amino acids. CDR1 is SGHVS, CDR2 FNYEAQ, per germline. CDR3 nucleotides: TGTGCCAGCAGCCCCGGTCCCCTGAGCACTGAAGCTTTCTTT. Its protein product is CASSPGPLSTEAFF.